The rows below give T cell receptor beta chains drawn from one sample of a study of cytomegalovirus exposure and HLA in healthy donors. Assay used: immunoSEQ multiplex PCR; TCRdb lists only in-frame clones, some missing. The sample contains 150,000 to 200,000 clones, roughly 85% of which appear only once. Material: PBMCs. The source is a man between 18 and 35 years old in good health and CMV-seropositive. Each CDR3 is given with its conserved first and last residue. D genes are given only for firm matches. A clone size is listed for some rows: how often the clone was seen (once, few, many), or a class if it is expanded.

j_call,v_call,d_call,clone_size,cdr3_length,cdr3_aa,cdr3_nt
TRBJ2-2,TRBV25-1,-,once,18,CASSTNTPPPTGTGELFF,TGTGCCAGCAGCACCAACACGCCACCTCCGACAGGCACCGGGGAGCTGTTTTTT
TRBJ2-5,TRBV9,TRBD2,-,17,CASSSGTSGGADETQYF,TGTGCCAGCAGCTCTGGGACTAGCGGGGGGGCCGACGAGACCCAGTACTTC
TRBJ1-2,TRBV5-4,TRBD1,-,15,CASSTWTGGGYGYTF,TGTGCCAGCAGCACCTGGACAGGGGGTGGCTATGGCTACACCTTC
TRBJ1-2,TRBV18,TRBD1,-,15,CASSPGTGRDYGYTF,TGTGCCAGCTCACCCGGGACAGGGAGGGACTATGGCTACACCTTC
TRBJ2-1,TRBV7-2,TRBD1,-,15,CASSSDRGSYNEQFF,TGTGCCAGCAGCTCCGACAGGGGATCCTACAATGAGCAGTTCTTC
TRBJ2-2,TRBV6-6,-,once,14,CASSTPRGTGELFF,TGTGCCAGCAGTACTCCCAGGGGCACCGGGGAGCTGTTTTTT
TRBJ1-2,TRBV18,TRBD1,-,13,CASSPKDREGHTF,TGTGCCAGCTCACCAAAGGACAGGGAGGGCCACACCTTC
TRBJ2-3,TRBV6-4,TRBD1,-,17,CASSPARGQGGADTQYF,TGTGCCAGCAGCCCCGCCCGGGGACAGGGGGGCGCAGATACGCAGTATTTT
TRBJ2-7,TRBV6-6,-,-,16,CASSYHPYDTNYEQYF,TGTGCCAGCAGTTACCATCCCTACGATACTAACTACGAGCAGTACTTC
TRBJ2-7,TRBV15,-,-,15,CATSRVEAGSYEQYF,TGTGCCACCAGCAGAGTAGAGGCAGGGTCCTACGAGCAGTACTTC
TRBJ1-1,TRBV19,-,-,11,CASSRQARAFF,TGTGCCAGTAGCCGACAGGCCCGGGCTTTCTTT
TRBJ2-2,TRBV7-8,TRBD1,-,15,CASSETGIGSGELFF,TGTGCCAGCAGCGAGACAGGGATTGGTAGCGGGGAGCTGTTTTTT
TRBJ2-3,TRBV4-3,-,-,18,CASSQGEVGRGSTDTQYF,TGCGCCAGCAGCCAAGGAGAGGTCGGGCGGGGAAGCACAGATACGCAGTATTTT
TRBJ1-2,TRBV27,TRBD1,-,15,CASSPRVDRVYGYTF,TGTGCCAGCAGCCCGAGAGTGGACAGGGTATATGGCTACACCTTC
TRBJ2-1,TRBV7-7,TRBD2,-,13,CASSSGGDGEQFF,TGTGCTAGCAGCTCGGGGGGGGACGGTGAGCAGTTCTTC
TRBJ2-5,TRBV7-2,-,-,14,CASSLGGLEETQYF,TGTGCCAGCAGCTTAGGCGGGCTAGAAGAGACCCAGTACTTC
TRBJ1-1,TRBV2,-,-,15,CASTEVRGLNTEAFF,TGTGCCAGCACCGAGGTAAGGGGCCTGAACACTGAAGCTTTCTTT
TRBJ2-4,TRBV11-1,-,-,13,CASSLNHNLDLYF,TGTGCCAGCAGCTTAAACCACAATCTTGATCTGTACTTC
TRBJ1-1,TRBV7-2,-,once,14,CASSSYGGYTEAFF,TGTGCCAGCAGCTCGTACGGGGGGTACACTGAAGCTTTCTTT
TRBJ2-7,TRBV5-1,TRBD2,-,16,CASSLAGLAGLYEQYF,TGCGCCAGCAGCTTGGCGGGACTAGCGGGGTTGTACGAGCAGTACTTC
TRBJ2-5,TRBV5-1,TRBD2,-,16,CASSLEAGGPIETQYF,TGCGCCAGCAGCTTGGAGGCGGGGGGGCCAATAGAGACCCAGTACTTC
TRBJ1-1,TRBV27,-,-,13,CASSLSRGTEAFF,TGTGCCAGCAGTTTATCGCGGGGGACTGAAGCTTTCTTT
TRBJ1-5,TRBV28,-,-,14,CASSPQGMNQPQHF,TGTGCCAGCAGCCCGCAGGGTATGAATCAGCCCCAGCATTTT
TRBJ2-5,TRBV15,-,-,16,CATSRAPQGGEETQYF,TGTGCCACCAGCAGAGCCCCACAGGGGGGGGAAGAGACCCAGTACTTC
TRBJ2-3,TRBV11-3,-,once,14,CASSSDSGADTRYF,TGTGCCAGCAGCTCGGACTCAGGGGCAGATACGCGGTATTTT
TRBJ2-5,TRBV7-2,TRBD2,-,15,CASSPEVAGPETQYF,TGTGCCAGCAGTCCCGAGGTAGCGGGGCCAGAGACCCAGTACTTC
TRBJ1-1,TRBV27,-,few,14,CASSSTGQNTEAFF,TGTGCCAGCAGTTCCACGGGACAGAACACTGAAGCTTTCTTT
TRBJ1-1,TRBV9,TRBD1,-,15,CASSPRRQGFTEAFF,TGTGCCAGCAGCCCCCGGCGACAGGGGTTCACTGAAGCTTTCTTT
TRBJ1-5,TRBV5-1,-,-,15,CASSLEGDSNQPQHF,TGCGCCAGCAGCTTGGAGGGGGATAGCAATCAGCCCCAGCATTTT
TRBJ1-2,TRBV9,-,once,14,CASSQTQGFHGYTF,TGTGCCAGCAGCCAAACCCAGGGGTTCCATGGCTACACCTTC
TRBJ1-1,TRBV18,-,-,13,CASSPSGNTEAFF,TGTGCCAGCTCACCTTCAGGGAACACTGAAGCTTTCTTT
TRBJ1-1,TRBV30,-,-,13,CAWAALGAKGAFF,TGTGCCTGGGCCGCTTTGGGGGCAAAGGGAGCTTTCTTT
TRBJ1-2,TRBV10-3,-,-,12,CAISSEAYGYTF,TGTGCCATCAGTTCAGAGGCGTATGGCTACACCTTC
TRBJ2-1,TRBV5-1,TRBD2,-,17,CASRLGLAGGTPNEQFF,TGCGCCAGCAGGCTGGGACTAGCGGGGGGAACACCCAATGAGCAGTTCTTC
TRBJ2-5,TRBV2,-,-,14,CASSAGQNQETQYF,TGTGCCAGCAGTGCCGGACAGAACCAAGAGACCCAGTACTTC
TRBJ2-1,TRBV25-1,-,-,13,CASSVQASNEQFF,TGTGCCAGCAGTGTACAGGCCAGCAATGAGCAGTTCTTC
TRBJ2-1,TRBV27,-,-,14,CASSLSQTGREQFF,TGTGCCAGCAGTTTATCCCAAACAGGGCGTGAGCAGTTCTTC
TRBJ1-6,TRBV10-2,TRBD1,few,19,CASSESETGPQSFNSPLHF,TGCGCCAGCAGTGAGTCGGAGACAGGGCCCCAATCCTTTAATTCACCCCTCCACTTT
TRBJ1-1,TRBV9,-,-,13,CASRSLASTEAFF,TGTGCCAGCAGGAGCCTTGCGAGCACTGAAGCTTTCTTT
TRBJ2-7,TRBV7-9,TRBD2,once,14,CASSSSGGTYEQYF,TGTGCCAGCAGCAGTAGCGGGGGGACTTACGAGCAGTACTTC